This TCR beta chain was sequenced in a study of T-cell reconstitution after alpha-beta-depleted transplantation in children. Many counts were recorded for this clonotype. Researchers prepared the TCRbeta library using unique molecular identifiers, the study reports. TCRdb called the PCR reads again in MiXCR, with one record for every CDR3 protein. The table includes 100,000 or so distinct CDR3 sequences, about 12% detected once. The TCR originated in a human donor who donated a stem cell graft to a child with inherited bone marrow failure. The sequenced sample was PBMCs from the stem cell graft donor, obtained from the stem cell graft.

CDR3 coding DNA: TGTGCCAGCAGTTTTTTGGGCGGCGGGAGCAGGGGTACGCAGTATTTT. As protein: CASSFLGGGSRGTQYF. V gene TRBV28 combines with J gene TRBJ2-3; TRBD2 is a possible D gene (7 bases). CDR3 length equals 16 residues. The germline CDR1 and CDR2 sequences are MDHEN and SYDVKM. The V end lost 3 bases, the J end lost 8 bases, and 21 bases lay between the germline ends.